This T cell receptor beta chain was observed in a study of blood T cell repertoires in COVID-19. Background on the study: Acute and convalescent COVID-19 samples came from the United States, Italy and Spain. The cDNA or gDNA used as material had been derived from T cells, B-cell-depleted T cells, or PBMCs.

Germline-derived CDR1 and CDR2 are SGHVS and FQNEAQ. V dropped 0 bases and J dropped 1; count of bases not matched to a gene: 4. CDR3 length: 16 amino acids. In the original processing: Nucleated cell number was recorded as an estimate derived from reference gene primer amplification. Here immunoSEQ multiplex PCR was the method, and the copy in TCRdb shows in-frame clones only, minus some. V, J and clone size reflect that table, while D and trimming were determined from the DNA. In the table there are roughly 100,000 clones, more than 80% of which are singletons. This chain links TRBV7-8 with TRBJ2-3; 7 nucleotides agree with TRBD1. The sample was peripheral blood. This clonotype was sampled from a woman aged 65 to 85 with acute or convalescent COVID-19. In nucleotides, the CDR3 is TGTGCCAGCAGCTTAGCGGGACAGATGGGCACAGATACGCAGTATTTT. The encoded protein is CASSLAGQMGTDTQYF.